This TCR beta chain was recovered during a study of CD8 T cells in ankylosing spondylitis. Looked up from germline, CDR1 is LNHDA and CDR2 is SQIVND (reference sequence). CDR3 length: 14 amino acids. V was shortened by 7 bases and J by 5 bases, with 17 bases between the two germline ends. Quantitative barcoded 5'-RACE was used to prepare TCR beta libraries. TCRdb redid the calling of the 5' RACE reads with MiXCR, one entry per CDR3 protein. The sample has more than 150,000 distinct CDR3 sequences; roughly 12% are singletons. Findings and limits, study-wide: Relatively scarce in peripheral blood, disease-linked clones were CD8+. Among TCR beta sequences, a motif of several highly homologous variants appeared characteristic of ankylosing spondylitis blood.

This clonotype was picked up a small number of times. Its antigen is currently unknown. The chain has TRBV19 and TRBJ1-1, with D possibly TRBD1 on 5 matching bases. Material for sequencing was blood, either unsorted or a sorted T cell fraction (not recorded which). The source of this sequence is a male donor with ankylosing spondylitis or in good health (not recorded which). The CDR3 sequence: CASTIGAGWTEAFF. The CDR3 DNA reads TGTGCCAGTACCATTGGGGCAGGGTGGACTGAAGCTTTCTTT.